These 12 T cell receptor beta chains were all obtained from the same sample, sequenced in a study of T cell changes during pregnancy in multiple sclerosis (dated by TCRdb to the late 2010s). The method was the immunoSEQ multiplex PCR assay. In its TCRdb copy, this immuneACCESS table keeps in-frame sequences only and misses some clones. Where compared with another copy, unresolved V genes explain less than half of these, and the others have no known cause. The sample has approximately 46,000 clones on record, 75% to 90% of them singletons. In total, the top ten clones hold more than 7.5% of the sample. Sequencing used CD8+ T cells from peripheral blood mononuclear cells, obtained in the second trimester of pregnancy. The source of these receptors is a female donor with multiple sclerosis, enrolled in a pregnancy study.

The V call is TRBV5-6, the J call TRBJ2-3; the D gene is possibly TRBD1 (5 bases). Germline V gene data show CDR1 as SGHDT and CDR2 as YYEEEE. Trimming pared 0 bases from V and 1 base from J, leaving 18 bases between. The CDR3 is 18 amino acids. CDR3 protein: CASSLAVFQGIGTDTQYF. The CDR3 region has the DNA TGTGCCAGCAGCTTGGCGGTATTTCAGGGTATTGGCACAGATACGCAGTATTTT.

The CDR3 DNA follows: TGTGCCAGCAGCGGAAGGACAGGGACTCCTAGAGAGACCCAGTACTTC. It codes for CASSGRTGTPRETQYF. The rearrangement joins TRBV9 to TRBJ2-5; 8 nucleotides agree with TRBD1. With V trimmed by 3 bases and J by 4 bases, 11 bases remained unmatched. Germline V gene lookup returns CDR1 SGDLS and CDR2 YYNGEE. The CDR3 spans 16 residues.

The V call is TRBV19, the J call TRBJ2-1; weak D call: TRBD2 (5 bases). The length of the CDR3 is 16 residues. V was pared by 0 bases and J by 0 bases, with 9 bases between. Germline CDR1 LNHDA, CDR2 SQIVND (reference sequence). CDR3 residues: CASSIDSASSYNEQFF. The CDR3 nucleotides read TGTGCCAGTAGTATAGATAGCGCGAGCTCCTACAATGAGCAGTTCTTC.

The gene calls are TRBV27 and TRBJ2-5; D call uncertain. Trimming stripped 1 base from V and 3 bases from J, with 9 bases between. Germline loops: CDR1 MNHEY, CDR2 SMNVEV (reference sequence). The CDR3 has 14 amino acids. In DNA form, the CDR3 reads TGTGCCAGCAGTTTATTGAGTACGAAAGAGACCCAGTACTTC. Amino acid sequence: CASSLLSTKETQYF.

The chain is built from TRBV29-1 and TRBJ2-1; weak D call: TRBD2 (6 bases). V lost 0 bases, J lost 4 bases, and 13 bases lay in between. CDR1 is SQVTM, CDR2 ANQGSEA, per germline. CDR3 length: 15 amino acids. The CDR3: CSVEDRLAIYNEQFF. The CDR3 region has the DNA TGCAGCGTTGAAGATCGGCTAGCGATATACAATGAGCAGTTCTTC.

The chain joins TRBV7-9 to TRBJ1-1; D may be TRBD1 (5 bases). Germline values: CDR1 SEHNR, CDR2 FQNEAQ (reference sequence). The CDR3 has 18 residues. Deletions cut 1 base from V and 3 bases from J, with 21 bases between. As DNA, the CDR3 is TGTGCCAGCAGCTTAGTCGAGACACGGACCAAAGGGGACACTGAAGCTTTCTTT. This codes for CASSLVETRTKGDTEAFF.

This clone was counted a few times. The rearrangement uses TRBV11-2 and TRBJ2-1, with 14 bases aligning to TRBD2. CDR1 and CDR2 from the germline V gene are SGHAT and FQNNGV. The CDR3 extends over 16 amino acids. V gave up 4 bases and J gave up 9 bases; unmatched junction bases: 8. CDR3 sequence reads: CASSSGTSGSLTEQFF. The CDR3 DNA sequence: TGTGCCAGCAGCTCTGGGACTAGCGGGAGTTTGACTGAGCAGTTCTTC.

This chain links TRBV13 with TRBJ2-1; 7 positions agree with TRBD2. CDR1 and CDR2 from the germline V gene are PRHDT and FYEKMQ (reference sequence). There are 14 residues in the CDR3. V gave up 3 bases and J gave up 5 bases; unmatched junction bases: 4. Here the CDR3 DNA reads TGTGCCAGCAGCTTCGTCCTAGCGGACAATGAGCAGTTCTTC. Encoded protein: CASSFVLADNEQFF.

The CDR3 sequence: CASSEGISYEQYF. In DNA, the CDR3 is TGTGCCAGCAGTGAAGGTATCTCCTACGAGCAGTACTTC. The genes are TRBV6-1 and TRBJ2-7; D is undetermined. CDR1 is MNHNS, CDR2 SASEGT, per germline. The CDR3 has 13 residues. Trimming left V 1 base short and J 0 bases short, with 4 bases between.

The chain employs TRBV9 and TRBJ2-2, with D possibly TRBD2 on 5 matching bases. The V end was cut by 4 bases, the J end by 0 bases, with 16 bases between. The germline gives CDR1 SGDLS, CDR2 YYNGEE. The length of the CDR3 is 17 residues. For the CDR3, the DNA is TGTGCCAGCAGCCAGGAGGCGGAAACCTCGAACACCGGGGAGCTGTTTTTT. Translation gives CASSQEAETSNTGELFF. The whole variable domain, filled in from reference TRBV9 and TRBJ2-2, reads DSGVTQTPKHLITATGQRVTLRCSPRSGDLSVYWYQQSLDQGLQFLIQYYNGEERAKGNILERFSAQQFPDLHSELNLSSLELGDSALYFCASSQEAETSNTGELFFGEGSRLTVL.

The chain combines TRBV5-1 with TRBJ2-5; tentatively, D is TRBD2 (6 bases). The tail of the sequence fits TRBJ2-7 better, so the J call may be wrong. Germline assignment: CDR1 SGHRS and CDR2 YFSETQ. The CDR3 covers 15 residues. The CDR3 DNA reads TGCGCCAGCAGCTGGAGGGACGGGTTTACCTACGAGCAGTACTTC. Its translation is CASSWRDGFTYEQYF.

DNA for the CDR3: TGTGCCAGCACATGGGGACTAGCGGGGGCCGGGGAGCTGTTTTTT. Translation gives CASTWGLAGAGELFF. V and J are TRBV2 and TRBJ2-2, with TRBD2 matching over 14 bases. Trimming removed 7 bases from V and 6 bases from J; junction bases left unmatched: 4. Germline lookup yields CDR1 SNHLY and CDR2 FYNNEI. The CDR3 runs 15 residues.